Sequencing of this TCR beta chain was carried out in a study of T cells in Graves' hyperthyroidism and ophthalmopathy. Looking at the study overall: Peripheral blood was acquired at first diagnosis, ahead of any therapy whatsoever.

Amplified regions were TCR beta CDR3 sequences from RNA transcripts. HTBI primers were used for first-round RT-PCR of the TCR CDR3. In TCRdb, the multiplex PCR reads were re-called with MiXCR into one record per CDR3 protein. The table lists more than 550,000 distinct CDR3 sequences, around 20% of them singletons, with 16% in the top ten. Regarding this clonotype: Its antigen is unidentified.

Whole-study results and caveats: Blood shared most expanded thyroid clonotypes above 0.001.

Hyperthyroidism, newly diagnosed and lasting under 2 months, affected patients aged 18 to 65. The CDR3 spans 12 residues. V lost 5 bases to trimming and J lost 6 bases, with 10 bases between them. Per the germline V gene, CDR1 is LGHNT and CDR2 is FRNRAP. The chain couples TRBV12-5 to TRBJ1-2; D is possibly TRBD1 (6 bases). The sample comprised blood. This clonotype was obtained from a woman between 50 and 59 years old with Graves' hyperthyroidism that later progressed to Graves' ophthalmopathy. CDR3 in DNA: TGTGCTAGTGGTGAGGGGGGAAATGGCTACACCTTC. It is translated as CASGEGGNGYTF.